Below, 10 T cell receptor beta chains from the same sample are listed, as sequenced in a study of cytomegalovirus exposure and HLA in healthy donors. The primer mix had 60 Vbeta and 13 Jbeta primers. Profiled with immunoSEQ multiplex PCR; TCRdb holds only in-frame clones, not every one. Of 95,000 to 100,000 clones listed, around 67% are singletons. The sequenced sample was PBMCs. The receptors were sampled from a male donor in good health and CMV-seronegative.

The chain links TRBV14 to TRBJ1-1, with D unresolved. The CDR3 has 14 amino acids. The ends were cut back, 0 bases at V and 1 base at J, with 6 bases in the middle. Germline values: CDR1 SGHDN, CDR2 FVKESK. Here the CDR3 DNA reads TGTGCCAGCAGCCAAGAGTCCTCGAACACTGAAGCTTTCTTT. It codes for CASSQESSNTEAFF.

The genes are TRBV6-5 and TRBJ1-6; 7 bases map to TRBD1. The CDR3 consists of 15 residues. V shed 5 bases and J 9 bases; nucleotides not matched to a gene: 10. Germline V lookup: CDR1 MNHEY, CDR2 SVGAGI. The CDR3 here is CASSASDRLSSPLHF. The CDR3 nucleotides are TGTGCCAGCAGTGCGTCGGACAGGTTATCTTCACCCCTCCACTTT.

V and J are TRBV7-9 and TRBJ2-1; the match to TRBD2 covers 8 bases. Per germline, CDR1 SEHNR and CDR2 FQNEAQ (reference sequence). The CDR3 sequence is 15 residues long. J was trimmed by 6 bases and V by 2 bases; bases with no gene match: 6. The CDR3 protein is CASSLMAGGSNEQFF. CDR3 sequence (DNA): TGTGCCAGCAGCTTAATGGCGGGAGGAAGCAATGAGCAGTTCTTC.

The rearrangement joins TRBV28 to TRBJ1-5; no reliable D call. Germline CDR1 reads MDHEN; CDR2 reads SYDVKM. The CDR3 loop spans 12 amino acids. V was trimmed by 6 bases and J by 9 bases, leaving 12 bases between them. CDR3 residues: CASRVGGSPQHF. The CDR3 bases are TGTGCCAGCAGGGTAGGAGGGTCGCCCCAGCATTTT.

This sequence joins TRBV27 and TRBJ2-2, with a tentative D call TRBD2 (5 bases). The germline V gene encodes CDR1 MNHEY and CDR2 SMNVEV (reference sequence). This CDR3 contains 15 residues. The germline V and J ends were trimmed by 3 bases and 7 bases, with 15 bases remaining between them. CDR3 loop: CASSLGIRSGGELFF. In DNA, the CDR3 is TGTGCCAGCAGTTTGGGGATTAGGAGCGGCGGGGAGCTGTTTTTT.

The V call is TRBV28, the J call TRBJ1-2; 8 bases match TRBD1. Germline values: CDR1 MDHEN, CDR2 SYDVKM. This CDR3 has 17 residues. The V segment lost 5 bases and the J segment 4 bases; nucleotides outside the gene matches: 15. The chain's CDR3 is CASSESKLGQGTYGYTF. The CDR3 coding sequence is TGTGCCAGCAGTGAATCTAAGCTTGGACAGGGAACCTATGGCTACACCTTC.

The chain employs TRBV7-2 and TRBJ2-7; TRBD2 is a possible D gene (6 bases). CDR1 is SGHTA and CDR2 is FQGNSA in the germline V gene. V lost 6 bases and J 3 bases, leaving 18 bases between the germline ends. The CDR3 contains 15 residues. The CDR3 DNA is TGTGCCAGCAGTGGAGGGGACTCTCTCTACTACGAGCAGTACTTC. Translating gives CASSGGDSLYYEQYF. Using reference TRBV7-2 and TRBJ2-7 for the parts outside the CDR3, the full variable domain is GAGVSQSPSNKVTEKGKDVELRCDPISGHTALYWYRQSLGQGLEFLIYFQGNSAPDKSGLPSDRFSAERTGGSVSTLTIQRTQQEDSAVYLCASSGGDSLYYEQYFGPGTRLTVT.

The gene calls are TRBV30 and TRBJ2-7, with 9 bases matching TRBD1. This CDR3 has 15 amino acids. With V trimmed by 2 bases and J by 2 bases, 7 bases remained unmatched. Germline lookup yields CDR1 GTSNPN and CDR2 SVGIG (reference sequence). The CDR3 sequence is CAWSLGDRGAYEQYF. The CDR3 region has the DNA TGTGCCTGGAGTTTGGGAGACAGGGGGGCCTACGAGCAGTACTTC.

The chain uses TRBV27 and TRBJ2-3; D unresolved. In germline, CDR1 is MNHEY, CDR2 SMNVEV (reference sequence). V was trimmed by 8 bases and J by 0 bases, leaving 15 bases between them. The CDR3 extends over 15 amino acids. CDR3 protein: CASSIGWRSTDTQYF. DNA for the CDR3: TGTGCCAGCTCCATCGGTTGGCGGAGCACAGATACGCAGTATTTT.

The J gene is TRBJ2-2, the V gene TRBV5-1, with D perhaps matching TRBD2 (6 bases). CDR1 SGHRS and CDR2 YFSETQ come from the germline V gene. Trimming cost V 4 bases and J 0 bases, with 13 bases left between them. This CDR3 is built from 16 residues. CDR3 coding DNA: TGCGCCAGCAGCGTGGGACTGGCGGCGAACACCGGGGAGCTGTTTTTT. This gives the protein CASSVGLAANTGELFF.